These T cell receptor beta chains were read from a single sample in a study of cytomegalovirus exposure and HLA in healthy donors. Repertoires were generated with immunoSEQ multiplex PCR, while TCRdb's copy carries only in-frame clones and drops some. The profile shows some 110,000 clones, just under 80% of them singletons. Sequenced sample: PBMCs. The receptors come from a man in his thirties or forties in good health and CMV-seronegative. CDR3s include the opening cysteine and the closing phenylalanine or tryptophan. The order of the fields is D gene, clone size, J gene, V gene, CDR3 DNA, CDR3 protein. A D gene is named only where the DNA matches it firmly. Rows may omit the clone size; those that give it use once, few, many or a size class.

>TRBD1|NA|TRBJ2-7|TRBV7-2
TGTGCCAGCAGCCCCCGGGACAGATCCTACGAGCAGTACTTC
CASSPRDRSYEQYF
>TRBD1|NA|TRBJ1-1|TRBV7-2
TGTGCCAGCAGCGCGACAGGGTCCTCTGAAGCTTTCTTT
CASSATGSSEAFF
>NA|few|TRBJ2-3|TRBV5-1
TGCGCCAGCAGCTGGGCCGGGAGAAGCACAGATACGCAGTATTTT
CASSWAGRSTDTQYF
>NA|NA|TRBJ1-1|TRBV10-3
TGTGCCATCACCGGGACACCGAACACTGAAGCTTTCTTT
CAITGTPNTEAFF
>TRBD1|once|TRBJ1-1|TRBV19
TGTGCCAGTAGTATGACAGGGACGAGCACTGAAGCTTTCTTT
CASSMTGTSTEAFF
>NA|few|TRBJ1-3|TRBV28
TGTGCCAGCAGGGAGGGACTCTCTGGAAACACCATATATTTT
CASREGLSGNTIYF
>TRBD1|NA|TRBJ2-7|TRBV19
TGTGCCAGCAGACCGGGACAGGGAGAGCAGTACTTC
CASRPGQGEQYF
>NA|NA|TRBJ2-2|TRBV7-6
TGTGCCAGCAGCTTAGCTAGCGGGGAGCTGTTTTTT
CASSLASGELFF
>NA|NA|TRBJ2-1|TRBV28
TGTGCCAGCATATCCAGGGAACAAGAGTTCTTC
CASISREQEFF
>TRBD2|NA|TRBJ2-1|TRBV5-4
TGTGCCAGCAGCTCGGGACTAGCGTTGTATGAGCAGTTCTTC
CASSSGLALYEQFF
>TRBD2|once|TRBJ2-7|TRBV9
TGTGCCAGCAGCTTCAGCGCGGGGGGGACCTACGAGCAGTACTTC
CASSFSAGGTYEQYF
>NA|NA|TRBJ1-2|TRBV10-3
TGTGCCATCAGTGAAAAGGACAGAAACTATGGCTACACCTTC
CAISEKDRNYGYTF
>TRBD2|NA|TRBJ2-5|TRBV5-1
TGCGCCAGCAGCTTGCGCGCGCGGGAGCCACAAGAGACCCAGTACTTC
CASSLRAREPQETQYF
>TRBD1|NA|TRBJ2-7|TRBV7-8
TGTGCCAGCAGAGAACTACAGGGGCACGAGCAGTACTTC
CASRELQGHEQYF
>TRBD1|once|TRBJ1-4|TRBV11-2
TGTGCCAGCAGCTCTTTAGGGGGCCCTAATGAAAAACTGTTTTTT
CASSSLGGPNEKLFF
>TRBD2|once|TRBJ2-3|TRBV4-3
TGCGCCAGCAGCCAAGATGGGTCTAGCGGGGGGGCAGATACGCAGTATTTT
CASSQDGSSGGADTQYF
>TRBD2|NA|TRBJ2-1|TRBV19
TGTGCCAGTAGTATAGAAGCGGGGTGGGCCTACAATGAGCAGTTCTTC
CASSIEAGWAYNEQFF